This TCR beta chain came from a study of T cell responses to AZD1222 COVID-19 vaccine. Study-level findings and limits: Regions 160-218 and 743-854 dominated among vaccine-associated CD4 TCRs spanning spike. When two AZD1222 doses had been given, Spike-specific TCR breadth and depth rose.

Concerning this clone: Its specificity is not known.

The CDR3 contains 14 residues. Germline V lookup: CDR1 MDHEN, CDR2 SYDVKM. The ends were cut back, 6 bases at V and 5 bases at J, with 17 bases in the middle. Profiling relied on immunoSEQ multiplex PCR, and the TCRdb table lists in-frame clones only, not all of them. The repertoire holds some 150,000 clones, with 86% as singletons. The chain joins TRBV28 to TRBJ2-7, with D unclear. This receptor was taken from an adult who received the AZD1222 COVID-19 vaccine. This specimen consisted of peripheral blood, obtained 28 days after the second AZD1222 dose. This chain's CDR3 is CASRAAFYTNEQYF. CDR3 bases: TGTGCCAGCAGAGCCGCCTTTTACACGAACGAGCAGTACTTC.